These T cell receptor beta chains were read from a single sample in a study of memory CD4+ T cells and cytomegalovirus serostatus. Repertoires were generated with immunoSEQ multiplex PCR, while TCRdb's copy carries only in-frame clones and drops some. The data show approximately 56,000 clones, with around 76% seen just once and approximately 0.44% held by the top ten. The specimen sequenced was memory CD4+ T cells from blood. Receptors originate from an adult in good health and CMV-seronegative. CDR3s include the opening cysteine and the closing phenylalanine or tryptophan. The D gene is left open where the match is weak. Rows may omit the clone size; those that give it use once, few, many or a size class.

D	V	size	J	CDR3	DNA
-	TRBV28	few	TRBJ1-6	CASSLSGGRAYSPLHF	TGTGCCAGCAGTTTAAGTGGAGGGCGGGCATATTCACCCCTCCACTTT
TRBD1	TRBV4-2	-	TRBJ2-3	CASSQGVRQGREDTQYF	TGTGCCAGCAGCCAAGGGGTCCGACAGGGAAGAGAAGATACGCAGTATTTT
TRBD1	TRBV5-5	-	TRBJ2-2	CASSLGTGGAAGELFF	TGTGCCAGCAGCTTGGGGACAGGGGGCGCCGCCGGGGAGCTGTTTTTT
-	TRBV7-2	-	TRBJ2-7	CASSSNSYEQYF	TGTGCCAGCAGCTCTAACTCCTACGAGCAGTACTTC
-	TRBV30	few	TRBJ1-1	CAWSVRGSRRTEAFF	TGTGCCTGGAGTGTACGAGGGAGTCGGCGTACTGAAGCTTTCTTT
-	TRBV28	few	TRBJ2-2	CASSLHGLGPGELFF	TGTGCCAGCAGTTTACATGGTTTGGGGCCCGGGGAGCTGTTTTTT
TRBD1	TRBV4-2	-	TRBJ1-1	CASSQELGTVLPEAFF	TGTGCCAGCAGCCAAGAATTAGGGACAGTCCTCCCTGAAGCTTTCTTT
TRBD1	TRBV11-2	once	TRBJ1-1	CASSLEAPGTGGVEAFF	TGTGCCAGCAGCTTAGAGGCCCCAGGGACAGGGGGGGTTGAAGCTTTCTTT
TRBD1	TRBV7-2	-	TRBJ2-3	CASSARTGGGTDTQYF	TGTGCCAGCAGCGCCCGGACAGGGGGCGGCACAGATACGCAGTATTTT
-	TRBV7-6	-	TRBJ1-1	CASSPRPAPNTEAFF	TGTGCCAGCAGCCCAAGGCCAGCACCGAACACTGAAGCTTTCTTT
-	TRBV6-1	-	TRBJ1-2	CASSGYYGYTF	TGTGCCAGCAGTGGATACTATGGCTACACCTTC
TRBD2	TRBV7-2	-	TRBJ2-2	CASSLFGGGAYTGELFF	TGTGCCAGCAGCTTATTCGGCGGGGGAGCCTACACCGGGGAGCTGTTTTTT
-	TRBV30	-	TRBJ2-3	CAWSRVGATDTQYF	TGTGCCTGGAGCCGGGTGGGGGCCACAGATACGCAGTATTTT
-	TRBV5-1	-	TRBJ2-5	CASSLERGRETQYF	TGCGCCAGCAGCTTGGAAAGGGGTAGGGAGACCCAGTACTTC
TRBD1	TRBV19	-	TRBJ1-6	CATGQGRVSPLHF	TGTGCCACCGGACAGGGAAGAGTTTCACCCCTCCACTTT
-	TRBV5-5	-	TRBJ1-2	CASSTGQGLGQLYGYTF	TGTGCCAGCAGCACGGGCCAGGGATTGGGACAACTGTATGGCTACACCTTC
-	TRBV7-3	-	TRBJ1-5	CASSPSQGPGNQPQHF	TGTGCCAGCAGCCCCTCACAGGGACCCGGCAATCAGCCCCAGCATTTT
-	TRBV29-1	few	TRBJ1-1	CSVIGVAEAFF	TGCAGCGTTATCGGGGTTGCTGAAGCTTTCTTT
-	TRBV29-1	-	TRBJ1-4	CSVGQTNNEKLFF	TGCAGCGTCGGACAGACGAATAATGAAAAACTGTTTTTT
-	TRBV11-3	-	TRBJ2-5	CASSLVILWTAQETQYF	TGTGCCAGCAGCTTAGTGATTTTGTGGACAGCCCAAGAGACCCAGTACTTC
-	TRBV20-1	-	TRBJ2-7	CSARGGGTYF	TGCAGTGCTAGAGGTGGGGGTACGTACTTC
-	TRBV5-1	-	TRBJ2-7	CASSLGGEPPYEQYF	TGCGCCAGCAGCTTAGGAGGCGAACCCCCTTACGAGCAGTACTTC